This entry lists 29 T cell receptor beta chains sequenced from one sample in a study of cytomegalovirus exposure and HLA in healthy donors. This PCR relied on a set of 60 Vbeta primers and 13 Jbeta primers. The table came from immunoSEQ multiplex PCR; TCRdb's copy has only in-frame clones and leaves some out. The sample holds approximately 170,000 clones; roughly four fifths are singletons and the top ten take 1.5% to 1.8%. Specimen: PBMCs. The source of these receptors is a middle-aged man in good health and CMV-seronegative.

The chain links TRBV7-9 to TRBJ2-1; 13 bases align to TRBD2. V lost 4 bases, J lost 14 bases, and 11 bases stayed unmatched. Looked up from germline, CDR1 is SEHNR and CDR2 is FQNEAQ (reference sequence). CDR3 length: 15 residues. CDR3 nucleotide sequence: TGTGCCAGCAGCTCCCCGGGACTAGCGGGACGAGAGAAGTTCTTC. This sequence encodes CASSSPGLAGREKFF.

V and J are TRBV9 and TRBJ1-4; D might be TRBD1 (6 bases). The CDR3 loop spans 15 amino acids. Germline V lookup: CDR1 SGDLS, CDR2 YYNGEE. V lost 0 bases, J lost 3 bases, and 9 bases lay in between. CDR3 sequence: CASSVGGGPNEKLFF. The CDR3 DNA sequence: TGTGCCAGCAGCGTAGGCGGGGGCCCTAATGAAAAACTGTTTTTT.

This clone was picked up a small number of times. J is TRBJ2-7 and V is TRBV4-1; possibly TRBD2 for D (6 bases). This CDR3 is 14 amino acids long. Trimming stripped 4 bases from V and 4 bases from J, with 14 bases between. CDR1 is MGHRA and CDR2 is YSYEKL in the germline V gene. CDR3 region: CASSPGPGVYEQYV. The CDR3 nucleotides read TGCGCCAGCAGCCCAGGACCGGGAGTATACGAGCAGTACGTC.

The rearrangement uses TRBV27 and TRBJ1-4; 8 bases agree with TRBD1. The CDR3 sequence is 16 residues long. CDR1 and CDR2 (germline): MNHEY, SMNVEV (reference sequence). V lost 5 bases to trimming and J lost 7 bases; unmatched junction nucleotides: 12. The chain's CDR3 is CASSPGPGQALEKLFF. CDR3 in DNA: TGTGCCAGCAGTCCAGGACCGGGACAGGCACTTGAAAAACTGTTTTTT.

With respect to this clone: Germline and junction disagree at one end, which may indicate a read error. The chain links TRBV6-1 to TRBJ2-4, with a possible D match to TRBD2 (6 bases). The CDR3 is 16 residues long. CDR1 and CDR2 from the germline V gene are MNHNS and SASEGT. CDR3 amino acids: CASSDRDFGAKNSQYF. The CDR3 DNA follows: TGTGCCAGCAGTGATCGGGACTTTGGCGCCAAAAACAGTCAGTACTTC.

The gene calls are TRBV29-1 and TRBJ2-1; TRBD2 matches at 9 bases. The trim removed 8 bases at V and 3 bases at J, leaving 5 bases unmatched. Germline-derived CDR1 and CDR2 are SQVTM and ANQGSEA. The CDR3 totals 13 residues. The CDR3 is CSLGTSSYNEQFF. The DNA for the CDR3 is TGCAGCCTAGGGACTAGCAGCTACAATGAGCAGTTCTTC.

The V gene is TRBV7-9, the J gene TRBJ2-1, with 10 bases aligning to TRBD2. The CDR3 has 16 residues. Germline CDR1 and CDR2: SEHNR and FQNEAQ (reference sequence). With 5 bases clipped from V and 6 bases from J, the junction kept 10 bases outside the gene matches. This CDR3 is CASSPPKVAGGNEQFF. The CDR3 DNA sequence: TGTGCCAGCAGCCCCCCCAAGGTAGCGGGAGGCAATGAGCAGTTCTTC.

The V gene is TRBV7-8, the J gene TRBJ2-3; maybe TRBD1 (7 bases). The germline V and J ends were trimmed by 1 base and 4 bases, with 12 bases remaining between them. Germline CDR1 and CDR2: SGHVS and FQNEAQ. This CDR3 comprises 15 residues. CDR3 region: CASSLGGTDADTQYF. CDR3 in DNA: TGTGCCAGCAGCTTAGGCGGGACAGACGCAGATACGCAGTATTTT.

The CDR3 bases are TGTGCCAGCAGCTTAGTCTCCGGGGCCAACGTCCTGACTTTC. Translating gives CASSLVSGANVLTF. This chain uses TRBV7-7 with TRBJ2-6; D is undetermined. In germline, CDR1 is SSHAT, CDR2 FNYEAQ (reference sequence). CDR3 length: 14 residues. V was pared by 1 base and J by 4 bases, with 5 bases between.

This chain connects TRBV2 to TRBJ2-1; 11 positions match TRBD2. The CDR3 spans 16 residues. Germline loops: CDR1 SNHLY, CDR2 FYNNEI. V shed 9 bases, J shed 5 bases, and the junction held 12 bases outside the gene matches. The CDR3 protein is CARARLAGKLDNEQFF. Here the CDR3 DNA reads TGTGCCAGAGCTAGACTAGCGGGAAAGTTAGACAATGAGCAGTTCTTC.

The V call is TRBV10-3, the J call TRBJ2-3; TRBD1 is a possible D gene (6 bases). V shed 9 bases and J shed 0 bases, with 16 bases lying between them. CDR1 and CDR2 (germline): ENHRY, SYGVKD. The CDR3 has 15 amino acids. The CDR3 reads CAISRSGVSTDTQYF. The CDR3 DNA follows: TGTGCCATTTCACGGTCAGGGGTTAGCACAGATACGCAGTATTTT.

This chain joins TRBV6-5 and TRBJ1-4; 8 positions agree with TRBD1. V shed 6 bases, J shed 10 bases, and the junction held 4 bases outside the gene matches. The CDR3 is 12 amino acids. The germline V gene encodes CDR1 MNHEY and CDR2 SVGAGI. For the CDR3, the DNA is TGTGCCAGCAGGGATACAGGGGGAAAACTGTTTTTT. Its translation: CASRDTGGKLFF.

As concerns this clone: One junction end does not reproduce the germline sequence, and a read error may be involved. The J gene is TRBJ2-6, the V gene TRBV19; D is perhaps TRBD2 (6 bases). The CDR3 totals 15 residues. Germline CDR1 is LNHDA and CDR2 is SQIVND (reference sequence). CDR3 in DNA: TGTGCCAGTAGTAGGGAGGCACTAAGGGCCAACGGCCTGACTTTC. Translation gives CASSREALRANGLTF.

The DNA for the CDR3 is TGTGCCAGCAGTCAGTCAGGGGCCAACGTCCTGACTTTC. Translation: CASSQSGANVLTF. This rearrangement joins TRBV6-1 to TRBJ2-6; no clear D gene. V was cut by 5 bases and J by 4 bases, with 6 bases left in between. This CDR3 is 13 amino acids long. Germline lookup yields CDR1 MNHNS and CDR2 SASEGT.

Here the CDR3 DNA reads TGTGCCAGCAGCTCAGGGGTGGGCTATGGCTACACCTTC. The encoded protein is CASSSGVGYGYTF. The chain recombines TRBV11-2 with TRBJ1-2; D possibly corresponds to TRBD1 (6 bases). The germline V gene encodes CDR1 SGHAT and CDR2 FQNNGV. The CDR3 loop spans 13 amino acids. V was shortened by 4 bases and J by 4 bases, with 10 bases between the two germline ends.

The rearrangement uses TRBV7-3 and TRBJ2-3, with D possibly being TRBD1 (6 bases). V was clipped by 8 bases and J by 1 base, with 13 bases between them. Germline-derived CDR1 and CDR2 are SGHTA and FQGTGA. The length of the CDR3 is 14 residues. The CDR3 reads CASRVGGGTDTQYF. For the CDR3, the DNA is TGTGCCAGCCGGGTAGGGGGAGGCACAGATACGCAGTATTTT.

This sequence joins TRBV10-3 and TRBJ2-5; tentatively, D is TRBD1 (5 bases). This CDR3 has 15 amino acids. From germline, CDR1 is ENHRY and CDR2 SYGVKD. V shed 1 base and J shed 5 bases, with 14 bases lying between them. The CDR3 DNA reads TGTGCCATCAGTGAGTGGGCAGGGCTGATGGAGACCCAGTACTTC. It specifies CAISEWAGLMETQYF.

The chain uses TRBV19 and TRBJ1-4, with a weak D call TRBD1 (6 bases). V lost 10 bases and J 7 bases, leaving 16 bases between the germline ends. This CDR3 is built from 13 residues. In germline, CDR1 is LNHDA, CDR2 SQIVND (reference sequence). The CDR3: CATQQGTVEKLFF. CDR3 sequence (DNA): TGTGCCACACAACAGGGAACGGTTGAAAAACTGTTTTTT.

DNA of the CDR3: TGTGCCAGCAGCTTCCACCGGGACAGGGGAATAAACGAGCAGTACTTC. Residues: CASSFHRDRGINEQYF. The chain employs TRBV5-5 and TRBJ2-7; 10 bases agree with TRBD1. This CDR3 comprises 16 residues. Germline CDR1 SGHKS, CDR2 YYEKEE (reference sequence). Losses at the gene ends were 2 bases for V and 5 bases for J; bases not matched to a gene: 10. Supplemented by reference TRBV5-5 and TRBJ2-7, the full variable domain reads DAGVTQSPTHLIKTRGQQVTLRCSPISGHKSVSWYQQVLGQGPQFIFQYYEKEERGRGNFPDRFSARQFPNYSSELNVNALLLGDSALYLCASSFHRDRGINEQYFGPGTRLTVT.

This chain joins TRBV5-1 and TRBJ2-7; D remains unclear. V gave up 0 bases and J gave up 2 bases, with 9 bases separating them. Germline-derived CDR1 and CDR2 are SGHRS and YFSETQ. This CDR3 contains 14 residues. The CDR3 DNA is TGCGCCAGCAGCTTGGGGGCAGGAACCTACGAGCAGTACTTC. Protein sequence: CASSLGAGTYEQYF.

The V gene is TRBV2, the J gene TRBJ2-1; 10 nucleotides agree with TRBD2. Per the germline V gene, CDR1 is SNHLY and CDR2 is FYNNEI. CDR3 length: 14 residues. J lost 7 bases, V lost 6 bases, and 6 bases had no gene match. This CDR3 is CASSPGLAWNEQFF. The CDR3 DNA follows: TGTGCCAGCAGCCCGGGACTAGCGTGGAATGAGCAGTTCTTC.

The chain recombines TRBV18 with TRBJ2-6, with a possible D match to TRBD2 (5 bases). This CDR3 is built from 17 residues. CDR1 and CDR2 from the germline V gene are KGHSH and LQKENI. The V and J ends lost 4 bases and 1 base respectively, with 14 bases between them. The CDR3 DNA reads TGTGCCAGCTCACTCCCGGGCGGGCAATCTGGGGCCAACGTCCTGACTTTC. Residues: CASSLPGGQSGANVLTF.

The chain carries TRBV5-4 and TRBJ1-1; TRBD1 might be the D (5 bases). CDR1 SGHNT and CDR2 YYREEE come from the germline V gene (reference sequence). Trimming cost V 0 bases and J 7 bases, with 10 bases left between them. The CDR3 spans 13 residues. CDR3 sequence (DNA): TGTGCCAGCAGCTTGGAGTCGACAGTTGAAGCTTTCTTT. Translating it yields CASSLESTVEAFF.

The gene calls are TRBV10-3 and TRBJ1-2; D call uncertain. V was shortened by 2 bases and J by 3 bases, with 10 bases between the two germline ends. Germline lookup yields CDR1 ENHRY and CDR2 SYGVKD. CDR3 size: 14 residues. This CDR3 is CAISEAGIYYGYTF. The DNA of the CDR3 is TGTGCCATCAGTGAGGCGGGAATCTACTATGGCTACACCTTC.

In the case of this clone: An end of the junction differs from the germline gene, which may be a read error. The chain has TRBV5-4 and TRBJ2-6, with D possibly TRBD1 on 5 matching bases. The germline V gene encodes CDR1 SGHNT and CDR2 YYREEE (reference sequence). This CDR3 contains 15 residues. The CDR3 DNA is TGTGCCAGCAGCCCCTCGCAAGCTGGGGCCAACGGCCTGACTTTC. This gives the protein CASSPSQAGANGLTF.

This chain joins TRBV6-6 and TRBJ1-2; 7 positions agree with TRBD1. This CDR3 has 14 residues. V gave up 6 bases and J gave up 5 bases; unmatched junction bases: 9. Looked up from germline, CDR1 is MNHNY and CDR2 is SVGAGI (reference sequence). The CDR3 nucleotides read TGTGCCAGCAGCCCTCCCCGGACAGGTTATGGCTACACCTTC. Its translation is CASSPPRTGYGYTF.

This clone turned up a few times. The rearrangement uses TRBV19 and TRBJ1-2; D is possibly TRBD1 (5 bases). The V end lost 5 bases, the J end lost 4 bases, and 20 bases lay between the germline ends. From germline, CDR1 is LNHDA and CDR2 SQIVND (reference sequence). The CDR3 runs to 16 residues. In DNA, the CDR3 is TGTGCCAGTAGTCCCCGCCAGGGCAGGCTTGGCTATGGCTACACCTTC. Translated, it gives CASSPRQGRLGYGYTF.

Only a few counts were recorded for this clone. The chain recombines TRBV11-2 with TRBJ1-2; 7 nucleotides align to TRBD1. The ends lost 3 bases at V and 7 bases at J; junction bases unmatched: 14. The CDR3 runs 16 residues. Per the germline V gene, CDR1 is SGHAT and CDR2 is FQNNGV. The CDR3 sequence is CASSLPGTVDYAGYTF. CDR3 DNA: TGTGCCAGCAGCTTGCCCGGGACAGTGGACTATGCTGGCTACACCTTC. Based on the CDR3 plus reference TRBV11-2 and TRBJ1-2, the full variable domain is EAGVAQSPRYKIIEKRQSVAFWCNPISGHATLYWYQQILGQGPKLLIQFQNNGVVDDSQLPKDRFSAERLKGVDSTLKIQPAKLEDSAVYLCASSLPGTVDYAGYTFGSGTRLTVV.

The chain combines TRBV5-1 with TRBJ2-4, with D maybe TRBD1 (7 bases). In germline, CDR1 is SGHRS, CDR2 YFSETQ. V lost 0 bases and J lost 11, with 15 bases in between. This CDR3 has 14 residues. CDR3 protein: CASSLVGGGTVQYF. Here the CDR3 DNA reads TGCGCCAGCAGCTTGGTCGGAGGGGGCACGGTTCAGTACTTC.